This T cell receptor (beta chain) stems from a study of blood T cell repertoires in COVID-19. This table comes from immunoSEQ multiplex PCR, and its TCRdb copy is limited to in-frame clones, with some not included. The sample holds about 44,000 clones, about 81% seen once. Trimming cost V 1 base and J 0 bases; bases outside gene matches: 1. Per germline, CDR1 SGHVS and CDR2 FQNEAQ. The CDR3 spans 16 residues. This chain joins TRBV7-8 and TRBJ2-1, with TRBD2 matching 9 bases. Sequenced material: peripheral blood. The origin of this receptor is a human donor in a cohort sampled during active COVID-19. CDR3 DNA sequence: TGTGCCAGCAGCTTAGAAGCGGGGGGCTCCTACAATGAGCAGTTCTTC. Its translation is CASSLEAGGSYNEQFF. Looking up the rest from reference TRBV7-8 and TRBJ2-1 gives the full variable domain: GAGVSQSPRYKVAKRGQDVALRCDPISGHVSLFWYQQALGQGPEFLTYFQNEAQLDKSGLPSDRFFAERPEGSVSTLKIQRTQQEDSAVYLCASSLEAGGSYNEQFFGPGTRLTVL.